This entry concerns a single T cell receptor beta chain. This sample was included in a study of blood T cell repertoires in COVID-19. Study-wide background: PBMCs, B-cell-depleted T cells, or T cells provided the cDNA or gDNA that made up the material.

Libraries were prepared by immunoSEQ multiplex PCR; TCRdb keeps only in-frame clonotypes and omits some of them. This sample has 100,000 or so clones, with 65% to 90% found just once. The junction had 4 bases not matched to a gene; V was cut back by 2 bases and J by 6 bases. CDR3 length: 14 residues. The germline CDR1 and CDR2 sequences are MDHEN and SYDVKM. The V and J genes are TRBV28 and TRBJ1-5; 7 positions match TRBD1. Material for sequencing was peripheral blood. The sequence came from an elderly man with acute or convalescent COVID-19. The CDR3 region is CASSLTGVAQPQHF. The DNA for the CDR3 is TGTGCCAGCAGTTTAACAGGGGTGGCTCAGCCCCAGCATTTT. The variable domain in full, completed from reference TRBV28 and TRBJ1-5, reads DVKVTQSSRYLVKRTGEKVFLECVQDMDHENMFWYRQDPGLGLRLIYFSYDVKMKEKGDIPEGYSVSREKKERFSLILESASTNQTSMYLCASSLTGVAQPQHFGDGTRLSIL.